The 21 T cell receptor beta chains reported below all come from one sample, sequenced in a study of shared clonotypes between healthy human individuals. Profiled with immunoSEQ multiplex PCR; TCRdb holds only in-frame clones, not every one. The data contain 650,000 to 700,000 clones, less than 95% of them singletons. Sequences were obtained from memory CD8+ T cells from PBMCs. The subset was: CD45RO+ cells pooled with CCR7-negative TemRA cells. The receptors shown here come from a young man in good health. Some clones in this sample may be carry-over from other donors' samples.

The rearrangement joins TRBV10-3 to TRBJ1-5; possible D gene TRBD1, 6 bases. Germline CDR1 reads ENHRY; CDR2 reads SYGVKD. The CDR3 runs to 13 residues. Trimming left V 10 bases short and J 3 bases short, with 13 bases between. CDR3 sequence: CATWGQPNQPQHF. CDR3 nucleotide sequence: TGTGCCACCTGGGGGCAACCCAATCAGCCCCAGCATTTT.

The chain is built from TRBV4-3 and TRBJ2-1; the D is unclear. The V gene lost 4 bases and the J gene lost 7 bases, with 11 bases spanning the gap. This CDR3 comprises 13 residues. Germline loops: CDR1 LGHNA, CDR2 YSLEER. The CDR3 is CASSRQKKNEQFF. The CDR3 DNA reads TGCGCCAGCAGCCGCCAAAAGAAGAATGAGCAGTTCTTC.

In this sample, this clone turned up a few times. The rearrangement links TRBV6-6 to TRBJ1-5, with TRBD1 as a possible D gene (6 bases). Trimming stripped 4 bases from V and 5 bases from J, with 9 bases between. Looked up from germline, CDR1 is MNHNY and CDR2 is SVGAGI (reference sequence). This CDR3 region has 13 residues. The CDR3 is CASSSQGDQPQHF. The DNA for the CDR3 is TGTGCCAGCAGTTCACAGGGTGATCAGCCCCAGCATTTT.

The sample holds one count of this clone. The rearrangement links TRBV27 to TRBJ2-7; TRBD2 agrees at 13 bases. The germline CDR1 and CDR2 sequences are MNHEY and SMNVEV (reference sequence). After removal of 4 bases from V and 4 bases from J, the junction contained 7 bases not matched to a gene. This CDR3 spans 16 amino acids. CDR3 sequence: CASSSGLAGALYEQYF. The DNA for the CDR3 is TGTGCCAGCAGTTCAGGACTAGCGGGAGCACTATACGAGCAGTACTTC.

This clone showed up just once. The V gene is TRBV19, the J gene TRBJ1-2; D might be TRBD1 (6 bases). Germline V lookup: CDR1 LNHDA, CDR2 SQIVND (reference sequence). The CDR3 runs to 15 residues. The CDR3 DNA sequence: TGTGCGACCCTGGGGGGGCAGAGTGACGGCTATGGCTACACCTTC. As protein: CATLGGQSDGYGYTF.

The chain uses TRBV7-2 and TRBJ2-5, with 7 nucleotides matching TRBD2. The CDR3 extends over 18 amino acids. The germline V gene has CDR1 SGHTA and CDR2 FQGNSA. V shed 1 base and J 1 base; nucleotides not matched to a gene: 12. CDR3 sequence (DNA): TGTGCCAGCAGCTTAGAATCGGTGGGGGAGGGGAGCCAAGAGACCCAGTACTTC. Amino acid sequence: CASSLESVGEGSQETQYF.

The chain recombines TRBV5-8 with TRBJ2-4; TRBD1 is a possible D gene (5 bases). Trimming cost V 0 bases and J 0 bases, with 16 bases left between them. Germline V gives CDR1 SGHTS, CDR2 YDEGEE. The CDR3 is 18 amino acids. CDR3 coding DNA: TGTGCCAGCAGCTTGGAAGTTGGCAGGGCGCTAGCCAAAAACATTCAGTACTTC. Protein sequence: CASSLEVGRALAKNIQYF.

The chain combines TRBV27 with TRBJ2-5; D is possibly TRBD1 or TRBD2 (5 bases each). Germline V gene sequence: CDR1 MNHEY, CDR2 SMNVEV (reference sequence). V was trimmed by 3 bases and J by 7 bases, leaving 15 bases between them. The CDR3 runs to 14 residues. CDR3 sequence (DNA): TGTGCCAGCAGTTTCCGGGACCGAGAGGGGACCCAGTACTTC. Its translation: CASSFRDREGTQYF.

The rearrangement joins TRBV7-9 to TRBJ1-2, with 7 bases that match TRBD1. The CDR3 loop spans 15 amino acids. After removal of 4 bases from V and 1 base from J, the junction contained 6 bases not matched to a gene. Germline assignment: CDR1 SEHNR and CDR2 FQNEAQ (reference sequence). As DNA, the CDR3 is TGTGCCAGCAGCTCCGCAGGGGGGTTTAACTATGGCTACACCTTC. It specifies CASSSAGGFNYGYTF.

This clone came up once. Here the CDR3 reads CASSSKLNTGELFF. In DNA form, the CDR3 reads TGTGCCAGCAGCTCAAAACTCAACACCGGGGAGCTGTTTTTT. The V and J genes are TRBV7-6 and TRBJ2-2; D is unresolved. This CDR3 contains 14 residues. Germline CDR1 and CDR2: SGHVS and FNYEAQ. The V gene lost 4 bases and the J gene lost 2 bases, with 8 bases spanning the gap. Combining the CDR3 with reference TRBV7-6 and TRBJ2-2 gives the whole variable domain GAGVSQSPRYKVTKRGQDVALRCDPISGHVSLYWYRQALGQGPEFLTYFNYEAQQDKSGLPNDRFSAERPEGSISTLTIQRTEQRDSAMYRCASSSKLNTGELFFGEGSRLTVL.

V usage is TRBV5-5 and J usage is TRBJ2-1; TRBD2 aligns across 13 bases. Germline V CDR1 and CDR2: SGHKS, YYEKEE (reference sequence). This CDR3 has 15 amino acids. The ends lost 4 bases at V and 13 bases at J; junction bases unmatched: 11. CDR3 nucleotide sequence: TGTGCCAGCAGCCCCGGACTAGCGGGAGTAGAGGAACAGTTCTTC. This gives the protein CASSPGLAGVEEQFF.

The chain joins TRBV7-9 to TRBJ2-7, with D perhaps matching TRBD1 (5 bases). Germline V lookup: CDR1 SEHNR, CDR2 FQNEAQ (reference sequence). The CDR3 spans 13 residues. Trimming shortened V by 5 bases and J by 7 bases, and 15 bases separated the two germline ends. The DNA of the CDR3 is TGTGCCAGCAGCCTCGGACAAGCCGTGGAGCAGTACTTC. As protein: CASSLGQAVEQYF.

This clone was recorded only once. This chain joins TRBV28 and TRBJ2-7; the D is unclear. CDR3 length: 13 residues. Germline V lookup: CDR1 MDHEN, CDR2 SYDVKM. V gave up 8 bases and J gave up 0 bases, with 11 bases separating them. The CDR3 nucleotides read TGTGCCAGCCAAAGATTTAGCTCCTACGAGCAGTACTTC. It codes for CASQRFSSYEQYF. The whole variable domain, remainder taken from reference TRBV28 and TRBJ2-7, is DVKVTQSSRYLVKRTGEKVFLECVQDMDHENMFWYRQDPGLGLRLIYFSYDVKMKEKGDIPEGYSVSREKKERFSLILESASTNQTSMYLCASQRFSSYEQYFGPGTRLTVT.

The gene calls are TRBV7-9 and TRBJ2-1; D is uncertain. V lost 8 bases, J lost 15 bases, and 23 bases lay in between. This CDR3 contains 13 residues. The germline V gene has CDR1 SEHNR and CDR2 FQNEAQ (reference sequence). The CDR3: CASAFVGRDPWFF. DNA of the CDR3: TGTGCCAGCGCTTTTGTGGGCCGAGACCCATGGTTCTTC.

This clone was observed a single time. This chain connects TRBV9 to TRBJ1-1; D is uncertain. The germline gives CDR1 SGDLS, CDR2 YYNGEE. This CDR3 comprises 16 residues. Between the trimmed V and J ends, which lost 4 bases and 0 bases, there was a span of 16 bases. The CDR3 protein is CASSPRNGPMNTEAFF. The DNA of the CDR3 is TGTGCCAGCAGCCCTCGGAATGGTCCGATGAACACTGAAGCTTTCTTT.

This clone has just a few counts. This sequence joins TRBV9 and TRBJ1-1, with no clear D. CDR1 SGDLS and CDR2 YYNGEE come from the germline V gene. V was shortened by 4 bases and J by 5 bases, with 18 bases between the two germline ends. CDR3 length equals 15 residues. Written as DNA, the CDR3 is TGTGCCAGCAGCTCCCCCCGATCGGGCACGACTGAAGCTTTCTTT. Protein sequence: CASSSPRSGTTEAFF.

This clone was seen just once. This chain connects TRBV6-1 to TRBJ2-3; TRBD2 matches 8 bases. The CDR3 spans 16 residues. Trimming removed 3 bases from V and 4 bases from J; junction bases left unmatched: 9. Germline lookup yields CDR1 MNHNS and CDR2 SASEGT. The CDR3 nucleotides are TGTGCCAGCAGTGACCTTTTTAGCGGGGAAGCAGATACGCAGTATTTT. Translated: CASSDLFSGEADTQYF.

The chain recombines TRBV7-8 with TRBJ2-7; 8 nucleotides agree with TRBD1. The trim removed 5 bases at V and 5 bases at J, leaving 11 bases unmatched. The CDR3 loop spans 15 amino acids. The germline V gene encodes CDR1 SGHVS and CDR2 FQNEAQ. The CDR3 DNA sequence: TGTGCCAGCAGCCCCCGGACAGGGAAGCGGAACGAGCAGTACTTC. Amino acids: CASSPRTGKRNEQYF.

The chain couples TRBV30 to TRBJ2-7, with unresolved D. V lost 0 bases and J 4 bases, leaving 10 bases between the germline ends. The CDR3 contains 13 residues. Germline V gene sequence: CDR1 GTSNPN, CDR2 SVGIG (reference sequence). The CDR3 DNA follows: TGTGCCTGGAGTGTACTACACGATTACGAGCAGTACTTC. It yields the protein CAWSVLHDYEQYF.

The V gene is TRBV5-1, the J gene TRBJ2-1, with D maybe TRBD2 (6 bases). Trimming removed 0 bases from V and 2 bases from J, with 12 bases in between. CDR1 and CDR2 (germline): SGHRS, YFSETQ. This CDR3 has 16 amino acids. CDR3 protein: CASSLVGGDAYNEQFF. DNA of the CDR3: TGCGCCAGCAGCTTGGTGGGGGGTGACGCCTACAATGAGCAGTTCTTC.

J is TRBJ2-2 and V is TRBV25-1; possibly TRBD1 for D (6 bases). The CDR3 contains 15 residues. V was trimmed by 0 bases and J by 4 bases, leaving 9 bases between them. From germline, CDR1 is MGHDK and CDR2 SYGVNS. The CDR3 loop reads CASSEYGRGTGELFF. The CDR3 DNA reads TGTGCCAGCAGTGAATATGGCAGGGGCACCGGGGAGCTGTTTTTT.